This T cell receptor beta chain was retrieved from a study of T cells in localized non-small cell lung cancer. Study observations and caveats: Maximal T cell clonality occurred in uninvolved adjacent lung, with tumor ranking below it. A median of approximately 50 of the top 100 tumor clones appeared in adjacent lung, which was paired and uninvolved. Longer survival (overall) was linked to higher T cell density in blood.

This clone was counted between two and nine times. The antigen is undetermined. Adjacent lung, free of atypia, was sampled at least 2 cm from the tumor margin. The junction had 11 bases not matched to a gene; V was cut back by 4 bases and J by 5 bases. Germline V gene data show CDR1 as LNHDA and CDR2 as SQIVND (reference sequence). The CDR3 loop spans 16 amino acids. Generated by immunoSEQ multiplex PCR, the TCRdb table keeps only in-frame clones and is missing some. Of a few thousand clones listed, about 30% were seen once; the top ten hold about 9.4%. The chain couples TRBV19 to TRBJ2-1; 7 nucleotides match TRBD2. Sequenced material: normal lung tissue next to the tumor, taken before any cancer treatment. The TCR originated in a man between 40 and 75 years old with stage III lung adenocarcinoma. The CDR3 sequence: CASSNILTSTNNEQFF. The CDR3 DNA is TGTGCCAGTAGTAATATTTTGACTAGCACTAACAATGAGCAGTTCTTC.